This entry lists 3 T cell receptor beta chains sequenced from one sample in a study of blood T cell repertoires in COVID-19. The repertoire was sequenced with immunoSEQ multiplex PCR; TCRdb's copy has only in-frame clones and lacks some. The sample carries around 70,000 clones, roughly 90% recorded once. Material: peripheral blood. The receptor set was obtained from a man between 45 and 60 years old with acute or convalescent COVID-19.

The CDR3 is CASSLGLAGSSYEQYF. CDR3 sequence (DNA): TGTGCCAGCTCACTAGGACTAGCGGGAAGCTCCTACGAGCAGTACTTC. This rearrangement joins TRBV18 to TRBJ2-7; 12 bases are a match to TRBD2. This CDR3 contains 16 residues. V lost 4 bases to trimming and J lost 0 bases; unmatched junction nucleotides: 4. CDR1 is KGHSH and CDR2 is LQKENI in the germline V gene.

The CDR3, as DNA: TGTGCCAGCAGCTCCGGACAGGCCCTTAATGAAAAACTGTTTTTT. Its protein is CASSSGQALNEKLFF. The rearrangement links TRBV7-6 to TRBJ1-4; TRBD1 aligns across 7 bases. V was clipped by 4 bases and J by 4 bases; unmatched bases: 6. Looked up from germline, CDR1 is SGHVS and CDR2 is FNYEAQ. The CDR3 consists of 15 residues.

V gene TRBV14 combines with J gene TRBJ2-1; no reliable D call. V lost 2 bases and J 5 bases, leaving 13 bases between the germline ends. The germline V gene has CDR1 SGHDN and CDR2 FVKESK. This CDR3 contains 15 residues. The CDR3 loop reads CASSQQVSANNEQFF. The CDR3 region has the DNA TGTGCCAGCAGCCAACAGGTTTCGGCGAACAATGAGCAGTTCTTC.